The 5 T cell receptor beta chains below were found in one sample sequenced in a study of tumor-infiltrating lymphocytes in oesophageal squamous cell carcinoma. TCRdb called the PCR reads again in MiXCR, with one record for every CDR3 protein. The sample has 3,000 to 4,000 distinct CDR3 sequences; 14% are singletons. The material sequenced was esophageal tumor tissue. These receptors were collected from a male donor with esophageal squamous cell carcinoma.

Turning to this clonotype: Here the CDR3 omits its conserved ending phenylalanine or tryptophan, so a read error is the likely source. The limits of the CDR3 on the DNA are not certain, so only TCRdb's listed CDR3 is given. The chain links TRBV7-6 to TRBJ2-6; the D call of TRBD1 is as the table states it, not checked on the DNA. The CDR3 spans 17 amino acids, including both terminal residues. The germline CDR1 and CDR2 sequences are SGHVS and FNYEAQ. The CDR3 loop is CASSLNKGSQETQYFGA.

To note about this clonotype: An end of the junction does not agree with germline; a read error may underlie this. The genes are TRBV11-3 and TRBJ1-1; D is perhaps TRBD1 (6 bases). Germline V CDR1 and CDR2: SGHNT, YENEEA. CDR3 length: 11 residues. The CDR3 sequence: CASSQTERGGW. Written as DNA, the CDR3 is TGTGCCAGCAGCCAGACCGAAAGGGGGGGCTGG.

Many counts were recorded for this clonotype. The chain joins TRBV5-4 to TRBJ2-6; TRBD1 agrees at 10 bases. Germline trimming cut 4 bases from V and 5 bases from J; bases unmatched to any gene: 9. Germline V gene sequence: CDR1 SGHNT, CDR2 YYREEE (reference sequence). The CDR3 spans 17 residues. The CDR3 DNA is TGTGCCAGCAGCCCCACCGGGACAGGGGCTCGGGCCAACGTCCTGACTTTC. Translated: CASSPTGTGARANVLTF.

This clonotype was counted at least ten times. This chain uses TRBV18 with TRBJ1-1; D not certain. This CDR3 contains 13 residues. The V end was cut by 3 bases, the J end by 4 bases, with 9 bases between. The V gene's germline CDR1 is KGHSH and CDR2 LQKENI. CDR3 in amino acids: CASSPGGITEAFF. CDR3 sequence (DNA): TGTGCCAGCTCACCGGGAGGGATCACTGAAGCTTTCTTT. Supplemented by reference TRBV18 and TRBJ1-1, the full variable domain reads NAGVMQNPRHLVRRRGQEARLRCSPMKGHSHVYWYRQLPEEGLKFMVYLQKENIIDESGMPKERFSAEFPKEGPSILRIQQVVRGDSAAYFCASSPGGITEAFFGQGTRLTVV.

The V gene is TRBV29-1, the J gene TRBJ2-3; 10 nucleotides match TRBD2. This CDR3 has 13 amino acids. CDR1 is SQVTM and CDR2 is ANQGSEA in the germline V gene. The CDR3 sequence is CSFSGGALDTQYF. The CDR3 region has the DNA TGCAGTTTCAGCGGGGGGGCCTTGGATACGCAGTATTTT.